A selection of T cell receptor beta chains follows, all from one sample in a study of early T cells in non-severe SARS-CoV-2 infection. One entry per CDR3 protein, called by TCRdb with MiXCR from the 5' RACE reads. The sample holds 52,000 or so distinct CDR3 sequences, under 15% seen once. The sample comprised whole blood. All receptors derive from an adult who was a healthcare worker with PCR-confirmed SARS-CoV-2 infection or an uninfected control (not recorded which). CDR3s include the opening cysteine and the closing phenylalanine or tryptophan.

V gene,J gene,CDR3 protein
TRBV27,TRBJ2-3,CASMEQGTNTQYF
TRBV5-1,TRBJ1-2,CASSLDGIYGYTF
TRBV12-3/TRBV12-4,TRBJ2-7,CASSFSYYEQYF
TRBV19,TRBJ1-2,CASSIQYGYTF
TRBV20-1,TRBJ2-3,CSAQVLSTDTQYF
TRBV20-1,TRBJ1-2,CSATVAEASNYGYTF
TRBV7-9,TRBJ2-4,CASSPRVVAGTNIQYF
TRBV27,TRBJ2-5,CASSLAGPPQYTQYF
TRBV7-8,TRBJ2-6,CASSRGTGANVLTF
TRBV20-1,TRBJ1-6,CSAGAGPNSPLHF
TRBV12-5,TRBJ2-7,CASGLGDRGLNEQYF
TRBV5-1,TRBJ1-5,CASSLAGQGHQPQHF
TRBV12-3/TRBV12-4,TRBJ1-2,CASSRSGTGGLYGYTF
TRBV18,TRBJ2-7,CASSPGRRTYEQYF
TRBV12-3/TRBV12-4,TRBJ1-2,CASSFPSNYGYTF
TRBV18,TRBJ1-1,CASSPRQSMNTEAFF
TRBV29-1,TRBJ2-5,CSRSGPGETQYF
TRBV5-1,TRBJ1-1,CASSVMGPPNTEAFF
TRBV19,TRBJ1-4,CASKRTTSEWKLFF
TRBV7-2,TRBJ1-2,CASSLDRANYGYTF
TRBV13,TRBJ1-5,CASSLQGKDQPQHF
TRBV28,TRBJ1-2,CASSLPPQGQDVGYTF
TRBV4-2,TRBJ1-2,CASSQGPEDYGYTF
TRBV9,TRBJ1-2,CASSVGTAVNVGYTF
TRBV19,TRBJ1-5,CASSIGAMAGNQPQHF
TRBV2,TRBJ2-7,CASARLREQYF
TRBV5-1,TRBJ1-6,CASSLLYPTGSNSPLHF
TRBV7-2,TRBJ2-7,CASSPRGPGNEQYF